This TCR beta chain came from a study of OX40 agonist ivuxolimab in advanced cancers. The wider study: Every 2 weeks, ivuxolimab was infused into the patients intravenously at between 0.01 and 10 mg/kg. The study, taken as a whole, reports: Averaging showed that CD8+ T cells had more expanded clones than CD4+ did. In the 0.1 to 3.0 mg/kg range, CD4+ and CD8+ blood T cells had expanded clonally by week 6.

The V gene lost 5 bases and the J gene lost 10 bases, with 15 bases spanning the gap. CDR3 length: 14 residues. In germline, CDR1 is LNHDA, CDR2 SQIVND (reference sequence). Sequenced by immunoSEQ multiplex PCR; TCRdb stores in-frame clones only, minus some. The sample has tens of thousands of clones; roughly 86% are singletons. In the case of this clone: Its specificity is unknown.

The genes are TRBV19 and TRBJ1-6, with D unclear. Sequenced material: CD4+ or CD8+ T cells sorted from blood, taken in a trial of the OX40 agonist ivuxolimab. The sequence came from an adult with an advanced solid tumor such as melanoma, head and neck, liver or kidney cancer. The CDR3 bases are TGTGCCAGTAGTCCTTATACCACAAACTCACCCCTCCACTTT. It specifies CASSPYTTNSPLHF.